A single sample gave rise to the 29 T cell receptor beta chains below, sequenced in a study of cytomegalovirus exposure and HLA in healthy donors. PCR involved 60 Vbeta and 13 Jbeta primers. Profiled with immunoSEQ multiplex PCR; TCRdb holds only in-frame clones, not every one. This repertoire shows almost 200,000 clones, roughly 85% found once; its top ten account for 3.5% to 5%. Sequenced input: PBMCs. These receptors originate from a woman in her 30s in good health and CMV-seropositive.

This chain links TRBV20-1 with TRBJ2-3; a possible D gene is TRBD2 (6 bases). CDR1 and CDR2 from the germline V gene are DFQATT and SNEGSKA (reference sequence). Trimming cost V 5 bases and J 4 bases, with 7 bases left between them. This CDR3 comprises 11 residues. The CDR3 DNA reads as TGCAGTGCTCCGGGGGCAGATACGCAGTATTTT. This translates into CSAPGADTQYF.

This chain links TRBV19 with TRBJ1-6; 8 nucleotides agree with TRBD1. From germline, CDR1 is LNHDA and CDR2 SQIVND (reference sequence). With V trimmed by 10 bases and J by 8 bases, 10 bases remained unmatched. This CDR3 has 14 residues. CDR3 protein: CATSDRDRDSPLHF. The CDR3 DNA follows: TGTGCCACCTCGGACAGGGATCGTGATTCACCCCTCCACTTT.

A few counts support this clone. V gene TRBV5-6 combines with J gene TRBJ2-5; possible D gene TRBD2, 5 bases. The germline V gene encodes CDR1 SGHDT and CDR2 YYEEEE. V lost 2 bases and J lost 4, with 9 bases in between. The CDR3 consists of 13 residues. CDR3 DNA: TGTGCCAGCAGCTTTGAGGGCGCAGAGACCCAGTACTTC. It encodes CASSFEGAETQYF.

The gene calls are TRBV5-6 and TRBJ1-3; 11 bases line up with TRBD1. V lost 4 bases to trimming and J lost 2 bases; unmatched junction nucleotides: 2. Germline-derived CDR1 and CDR2 are SGHDT and YYEEEE. CDR3 length: 15 amino acids. This CDR3 is CASSRTGGTGNTIYF. CDR3 DNA sequence: TGTGCCAGCAGCAGGACAGGGGGCACTGGAAACACCATATATTTT.

The V and J genes are TRBV4-2 and TRBJ2-2, with 8 bases matching TRBD2. The CDR3 is 18 amino acids. The V gene's germline CDR1 is LGHNA and CDR2 YNFKEQ. The junction had 9 bases not matched to a gene; V was cut back by 0 bases and J by 3 bases. This CDR3 reads CASSQDRRGLAHTGELFF. The CDR3 DNA sequence: TGTGCCAGCAGCCAAGATCGTCGCGGACTAGCACACACCGGGGAGCTGTTTTTT.

This clone is a singleton in its sample. The rearrangement uses TRBV21-1 and TRBJ2-7; TRBD2 is taken as the D call from the table, unchecked against the DNA. TRBV21-1 is listed as a pseudogene. This CDR3 is built from 11 residues. In DNA, the CDR3 is TGTGTCGGAGCCCAGAGCTACGAGCAGTACTTC. This sequence encodes CVGAQSYEQYF.

This clone was found a few times. The chain couples TRBV7-8 to TRBJ2-1; 7 nucleotides match TRBD2. The CDR3 is made up of 15 amino acids. Germline CDR1 reads SGHVS; CDR2 reads FQNEAQ. V dropped 5 bases and J dropped 3; count of bases not matched to a gene: 7. The CDR3 nucleotides are TGTGCCAGCAGCGTGCGGGAGTTGGTCTACAATGAGCAGTTCTTC. This gives the protein CASSVRELVYNEQFF.

Here the CDR3 reads CASSEAGLVYEQYF. CDR3 nucleotides: TGCGCCAGCAGTGAAGCCGGACTAGTTTACGAGCAGTACTTC. This chain uses TRBV10-2 with TRBJ2-7; 7 bases match TRBD2. The CDR3 has 14 residues. CDR1 and CDR2 from the germline V gene are WSHSY and SAAADI. V shed 3 bases, J shed 4 bases, and the junction held 6 bases outside the gene matches.

The V gene is TRBV29-1, the J gene TRBJ2-3; TRBD2 agrees at 9 bases. The trim removed 1 base at V and 5 bases at J, leaving 4 bases unmatched. Looked up from germline, CDR1 is SQVTM and CDR2 is ANQGSEA. CDR3 size: 14 residues. The CDR3 DNA is TGCAGCGTTGAAGGCGGGGGGGACAGAGATACGCAGTATTTT. Its translation: CSVEGGGDRDTQYF.

Details on this clone: The same CDR3 is also encoded by other DNA sequences in this sample. The genes are TRBV30 and TRBJ2-7; 9 positions agree with TRBD2. The CDR3 length is 15 residues. Germline CDR1 and CDR2: GTSNPN and SVGIG (reference sequence). J lost 4 bases, V lost 0 bases, and 7 bases had no gene match. The CDR3 DNA follows: TGTGCCTGGAGTGTACTTAGCGGGAGTCGTTACGAGCAGTACTTC. Translation gives CAWSVLSGSRYEQYF.

This clone appeared a few times. CDR3 nucleotide sequence: TGCGCCAGCAGCCAACAGGGGAGTGGAAACGAGCAGTACTTC. Translating gives CASSQQGSGNEQYF. The chain couples TRBV4-1 to TRBJ2-7; D is possibly TRBD1 (6 bases). This CDR3 has 14 residues. Germline-derived CDR1 and CDR2 are MGHRA and YSYEKL. The V end was cut by 2 bases, the J end by 5 bases, with 13 bases between.

This clone was observed once. This chain joins TRBV11-2 and TRBJ2-2; 8 bases match TRBD1. The CDR3 is made up of 16 amino acids. Germline V gene data show CDR1 as SGHAT and CDR2 as FQNNGV. With 5 bases clipped from V and 1 base from J, the junction kept 6 bases outside the gene matches. CDR3 residues: CASSPRDRLNTGELFF. Written as DNA, the CDR3 is TGTGCCAGCAGCCCCCGGGACAGGTTGAACACCGGGGAGCTGTTTTTT. Full variable domain (rest looked up from reference TRBV11-2 and TRBJ2-2): EAGVAQSPRYKIIEKRQSVAFWCNPISGHATLYWYQQILGQGPKLLIQFQNNGVVDDSQLPKDRFSAERLKGVDSTLKIQPAKLEDSAVYLCASSPRDRLNTGELFFGEGSRLTVL.

This chain uses TRBV10-3 with TRBJ1-2, with 7 bases that match TRBD1. Trimming cost V 7 bases and J 8 bases; bases outside gene matches: 10. CDR1 and CDR2 (germline): ENHRY, SYGVKD. The CDR3 runs 13 residues. The CDR3 nucleotides read TGTGCCATCACTAAAGGGGGCGCGGGGGGCTACACCTTC. As protein: CAITKGGAGGYTF.

The chain joins TRBV5-4 to TRBJ2-3; a weak D match, TRBD1 (6 bases). The CDR3 covers 14 residues. Germline assignment: CDR1 SGHNT and CDR2 YYREEE (reference sequence). V was clipped by 2 bases and J by 3 bases, with 10 bases between them. The DNA for the CDR3 is TGTGCCAGCAGCTTCTGGCAGGGGACAGATACGCAGTATTTT. Protein sequence: CASSFWQGTDTQYF.

CDR3 sequence: CASSDLTGSSNEQFF. CDR3 in DNA: TGCGCCAGCAGTGATCTAACGGGGAGTTCCAATGAGCAGTTCTTC. The chain is built from TRBV10-1 and TRBJ2-1; TRBD2 might be the D (5 bases). This CDR3 comprises 15 residues. V lost 3 bases to trimming and J lost 6 bases, with 15 bases between them. Per the germline V gene, CDR1 is WNHNN and CDR2 is SYGVQD (reference sequence).

There are a few counts of this clone. This sequence joins TRBV4-3 and TRBJ1-5; D remains unclear. V dropped 4 bases and J dropped 2 bases, with 12 bases sitting between them. Germline-derived CDR1 and CDR2 are LGHNA and YSLEER. This CDR3 spans 15 amino acids. The CDR3 DNA reads TGCGCCAGCAGCCCCCAAGTCCAGGGCAATCAGCCCCAGCATTTT. Its translation: CASSPQVQGNQPQHF.

The chain recombines TRBV4-1 with TRBJ1-1; 7 bases fit TRBD1. Germline V gene sequence: CDR1 MGHRA, CDR2 YSYEKL. This CDR3 spans 18 amino acids. The J segment lost 9 bases and the V segment lost 1 base, leaving 20 bases of the junction unmatched. In DNA, the CDR3 is TGCGCCAGCAGCCAAGGAGGCTTCATCAGGGACAGTAAATTGAAAGCTTTCTTT. This sequence encodes CASSQGGFIRDSKLKAFF.

The table lists this clone with many counts. V and J are TRBV29-1 and TRBJ2-1; D possibly corresponds to TRBD2 (6 bases). This CDR3 has 14 amino acids. From germline, CDR1 is SQVTM and CDR2 ANQGSEA. V gave up 7 bases and J gave up 3 bases, with 16 bases separating them. Written as DNA, the CDR3 is TGCAGCGCCCCGACCGGGGGAGACTACAATGAGCAGTTCTTC. Residues: CSAPTGGDYNEQFF.

The rearrangement joins TRBV6-4 to TRBJ1-3, with D maybe TRBD1 (6 bases). Germline loops: CDR1 MRHNA, CDR2 SNTAGT. There are 14 residues in the CDR3. V lost 2 bases and J 4 bases, leaving 9 bases between the germline ends. The CDR3 region has the DNA TGTGCCAGCAGTGACAGGGGGAGAGGAAACACCATATATTTT. Its protein is CASSDRGRGNTIYF.

This clone was counted once. This chain uses TRBV27 with TRBJ1-1, with 7 bases that match TRBD1. The J segment lost 5 bases and the V segment lost 3 bases, leaving 15 bases of the junction unmatched. The CDR3 consists of 17 residues. Germline-derived CDR1 and CDR2 are MNHEY and SMNVEV (reference sequence). Here the CDR3 DNA reads TGTGCCAGCAGTTTCACGACAGGGATAGTAGGTAGGACTGAAGCTTTCTTT. Protein sequence: CASSFTTGIVGRTEAFF.

The V and J genes are TRBV27 and TRBJ2-7, with a possible D match to TRBD1 (6 bases). The CDR3 has 13 residues. The germline gives CDR1 MNHEY, CDR2 SMNVEV (reference sequence). Trimming took 2 bases from V and 3 from J, leaving 8 bases between them. In DNA form, the CDR3 reads TGTGCCAGCAGTTTAAGGGGACACTACGAGCAGTACTTC. Amino acids: CASSLRGHYEQYF.

The genes are TRBV27 and TRBJ2-6; 10 nucleotides align to TRBD1. Germline assignment: CDR1 MNHEY and CDR2 SMNVEV (reference sequence). The CDR3 is 22 amino acids. J gave up 0 bases and V 7 bases, and 21 bases lay outside the gene matches. The CDR3 reads CASTSDRGFEYPGFSGANVLTF. CDR3 nucleotides: TGTGCCAGCACTTCGGACAGGGGGTTTGAATACCCAGGGTTCTCTGGGGCCAACGTCCTGACTTTC.

The rearrangement links TRBV15 to TRBJ2-1; D is possibly TRBD1 (5 bases). This CDR3 has 14 amino acids. Looked up from germline, CDR1 is LNHNV and CDR2 is YYDKDF (reference sequence). V was trimmed by 4 bases and J by 6 bases, leaving 13 bases between them. Here the CDR3 DNA reads TGTGCCACCAGCACTTGGATGGGGCCCAATGAGCAGTTCTTC. It specifies CATSTWMGPNEQFF.

The V gene is TRBV4-3, the J gene TRBJ1-5; D call uncertain. V lost 0 bases to trimming and J lost 6 bases, with 6 bases between them. Germline CDR1 reads LGHNA; CDR2 reads YSLEER. The CDR3 is 13 amino acids. Written as DNA, the CDR3 is TGCGCCAGCAGCCAAGATCGGGTTCAGCCCCAGCATTTT. Translation gives CASSQDRVQPQHF.

The chain joins TRBV6-5 to TRBJ2-5; unclear D gene. Germline V gives CDR1 MNHEY, CDR2 SVGAGI. The CDR3 length is 12 residues. V lost 0 bases and J 7 bases, leaving 6 bases between the germline ends. CDR3 loop: CASSYSTGTQYF. CDR3 sequence (DNA): TGTGCCAGCAGTTACTCGACGGGGACCCAGTACTTC.

The chain couples TRBV7-9 to TRBJ2-1; weak D call: TRBD2 (6 bases). The germline gives CDR1 SEHNR, CDR2 FQNEAQ (reference sequence). The V end was cut by 0 bases, the J end by 10 bases, with 13 bases between. CDR3 length: 14 residues. DNA for the CDR3: TGTGCCAGCAGCTTAGCCAGGGCGGGGAGCGAGCAGTTCTTC. Residues: CASSLARAGSEQFF.

The CDR3 coding sequence is TGTGCCAGCAGGGGGGGACTTCCAGAGCAGTACTTC. Protein sequence: CASRGGLPEQYF. The chain joins TRBV13 to TRBJ2-7; a weak D match, TRBD2 (6 bases). Germline V gene sequence: CDR1 PRHDT, CDR2 FYEKMQ (reference sequence). This CDR3 contains 12 residues. Trimming took 6 bases from V and 7 from J, leaving 13 bases between them.

The rearrangement joins TRBV2 to TRBJ2-7; perhaps TRBD1 as D (5 bases). Germline CDR1 SNHLY, CDR2 FYNNEI. Trimming removed 6 bases from V and 4 bases from J, with 7 bases in between. The CDR3 consists of 11 residues. Written as DNA, the CDR3 is TGTGCCAGCAGACAGGAGTACGAGCAGTACTTC. Translation gives CASRQEYEQYF.

This chain connects TRBV19 to TRBJ2-3; tentatively, D is TRBD2 (7 bases). CDR1 LNHDA and CDR2 SQIVND come from the germline V gene (reference sequence). V lost 6 bases and J lost 5, with 15 bases in between. The CDR3 covers 14 residues. The CDR3 sequence is CASSSLGGRDTQYF. The CDR3 DNA follows: TGTGCCAGTAGCTCTCTCGGGGGGCGAGATACGCAGTATTTT.